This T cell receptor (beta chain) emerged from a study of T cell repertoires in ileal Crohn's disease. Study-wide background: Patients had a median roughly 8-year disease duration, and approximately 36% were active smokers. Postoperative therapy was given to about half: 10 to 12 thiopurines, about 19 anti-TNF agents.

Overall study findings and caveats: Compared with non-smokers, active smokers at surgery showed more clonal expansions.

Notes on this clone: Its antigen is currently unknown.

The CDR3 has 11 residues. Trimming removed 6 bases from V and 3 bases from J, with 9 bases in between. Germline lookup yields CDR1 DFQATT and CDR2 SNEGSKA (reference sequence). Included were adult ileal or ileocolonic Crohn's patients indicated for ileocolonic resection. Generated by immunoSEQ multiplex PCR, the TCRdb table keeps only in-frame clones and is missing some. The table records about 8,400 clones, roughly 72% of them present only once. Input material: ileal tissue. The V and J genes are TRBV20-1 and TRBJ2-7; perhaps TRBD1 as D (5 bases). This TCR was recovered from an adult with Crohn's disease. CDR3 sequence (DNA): TGCAGTGCAGCAGACAGCTACGAGCAGTACTTC. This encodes CSAADSYEQYF.